A few counts support the clone carrying this T cell receptor (beta chain). This table comes from immunoSEQ multiplex PCR, and its TCRdb copy is limited to in-frame clones, with some not included. The sample records about 160,000 clones, approximately 86% being singletons. The data stem from a study of blood T cell repertoires in COVID-19. Study background: Some COVID-19 samples were acute and others convalescent; all came from the United States, Italy and Spain.

The clonotype was recovered from a woman aged 60 to 75 who had recovered from COVID-19. Sequencing was carried out using peripheral blood.

CDR3 residues: CASSSRPSGGKAQETQYF. The CDR3 nucleotides are TGTGCCAGCAGCTCTCGCCCTAGCGGGGGAAAGGCTCAAGAGACCCAGTACTTC. The chain couples TRBV11-2 to TRBJ2-5; 10 positions agree with TRBD2. Trimming at V came to 4 bases and at J to 2 bases, leaving 13 bases not matched to a gene. Germline CDR1 reads SGHAT; CDR2 reads FQNNGV. This CDR3 is built from 18 residues.